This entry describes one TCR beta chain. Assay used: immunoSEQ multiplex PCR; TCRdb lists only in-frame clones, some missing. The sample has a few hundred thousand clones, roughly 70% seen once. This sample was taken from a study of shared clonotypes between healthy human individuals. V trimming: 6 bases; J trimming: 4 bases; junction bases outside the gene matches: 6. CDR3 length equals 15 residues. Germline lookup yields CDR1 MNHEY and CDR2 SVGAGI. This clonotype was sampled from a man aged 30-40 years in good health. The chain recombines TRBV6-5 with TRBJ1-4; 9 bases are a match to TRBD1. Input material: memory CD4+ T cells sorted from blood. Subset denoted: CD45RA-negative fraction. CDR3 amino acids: CASREQGAGNEKLFF. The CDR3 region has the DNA TGTGCCAGCAGGGAACAGGGGGCGGGTAATGAAAAACTGTTTTTT.